The present T cell receptor (beta chain) was sequenced within a study of cytomegalovirus exposure and HLA in healthy donors. Study findings and constraints: Most TCR sequences showed up rarely, but some public TCRs showed up in many donors. The tendency of first-cohort TCR clusters to co-occur in the 110 or so validation repertoires emerged from a later analysis. A few CMV-associated chains were confirmed in vitro to be specific for CMV antigens. Researchers catalogued about 150 TCR beta chains as cytomegalovirus-associated.

V gave up 1 base and J gave up 5 bases, with 13 bases separating them. This CDR3 is 14 amino acids long. Per germline, CDR1 SGHNT and CDR2 YYREEE (reference sequence). A few counts support this clone. What it binds is unknown. Measured with immunoSEQ multiplex PCR; TCRdb has only the in-frame clones, and not every one. Altogether more than 300,000 clones are present, 86% being singletons, with the ten largest covering approximately 0.8%. This clonotype was sampled from a woman aged 18-30 years in good health and CMV-seronegative. The specimen was PBMCs. The rearrangement uses TRBV5-4 and TRBJ2-7; possible D gene TRBD1, 6 bases. The CDR3 DNA is TGTGCCAGCAGCTTGAAACAGGGAAAAGACGAGCAGTACTTC. It codes for CASSLKQGKDEQYF.